Sequencing of this T cell receptor beta chain was carried out in a study of blood T cells in healthy people across ages. Next came a second PCR, run for about 7 to 11 cycles, which used a sample-barcoded 5' primer along with a J-beta primer mix. A single record per CDR3 protein comes from TCRdb applying MiXCR to the 5' RACE reads. Altogether about 1.4 million distinct CDR3 sequences are present, 45% to 70% being singletons, with the ten largest covering 6.5% to 8.5%. Details on this clonotype: Antigen: not known.

Approximately 9 milliliters of peripheral blood were drawn from each donor into EDTA-treated tubes. The V gene's germline CDR1 is MNHNS and CDR2 SASEGT. CDR3 size: 16 residues. V was clipped by 6 bases and J by 1 base; unmatched bases: 6. The study, taken as a whole, reports: Without sorted subsets, naive and antigen-experienced compartments could not be conclusively compared. There was a strong correlation between TCR beta diversity and naive T cell percentage.

The chain joins TRBV6-1 to TRBJ2-7; 13 bases agree with TRBD2. The TCR comes from a man aged 18 to 30 in good health. Sequencing used blood. The CDR3 is CASSGTSGASSYEQYF. CDR3 nucleotide sequence: TGTGCCAGCAGCGGGACTAGCGGGGCTAGTTCCTACGAGCAGTACTTC.